The 8 T cell receptor beta chains given below trace back to one sample, sequenced in a study of somatic mutations in cytotoxic T cells in rheumatoid arthritis. Sequenced by immunoSEQ multiplex PCR; TCRdb stores in-frame clones only, minus some. The sample has some 14,000 clones, about 69% seen once; the top ten hold 11% to 15%. The sample taken for sequencing was CD8+ T cells sorted from blood. The origin of the receptors is an adult with rheumatoid arthritis.

Details on this clone: This sample also contains other DNA sequences that code for the same CDR3. The V gene is TRBV27, the J gene TRBJ2-1; D perhaps matches TRBD2 (5 bases). Trimming removed 6 bases at V and 3 bases at J, with 9 bases between. Germline V gives CDR1 MNHEY, CDR2 SMNVEV (reference sequence). This CDR3 comprises 13 residues. The CDR3 protein is CASRGGYYNEQFF. The CDR3 nucleotides are TGTGCCAGCAGGGGCGGGTACTACAATGAGCAGTTCTTC.

The CDR3 DNA reads TGTGCCATCAGTGAGTCGCTAGCGGGGGGATTAAGCGAGCAGTTCTTC. Its translation is CAISESLAGGLSEQFF. The rearrangement links TRBV10-3 to TRBJ2-1, with 11 bases lining up with TRBD2. This CDR3 spans 16 amino acids. The J segment lost 10 bases and the V segment lost 0 bases, leaving 8 bases of the junction unmatched. From germline, CDR1 is ENHRY and CDR2 SYGVKD.

The chain couples TRBV7-6 to TRBJ2-7; no firm D call. Trimming pared 5 bases from V and 0 bases from J, leaving 14 bases between. Germline CDR1 and CDR2: SGHVS and FNYEAQ. The CDR3 is 15 amino acids. The CDR3 spells CASSLGVTSSYEQYF. The CDR3 bases are TGTGCCAGCAGCCTTGGGGTAACAAGCTCCTACGAGCAGTACTTC. Filled out from reference TRBV7-6 and TRBJ2-7, the complete variable domain reads GAGVSQSPRYKVTKRGQDVALRCDPISGHVSLYWYRQALGQGPEFLTYFNYEAQQDKSGLPNDRFSAERPEGSISTLTIQRTEQRDSAMYRCASSLGVTSSYEQYFGPGTRLTVT.

The genes are TRBV4-2 and TRBJ2-7; 7 bases are a match to TRBD2. From germline, CDR1 is LGHNA and CDR2 YNFKEQ. Losses at the gene ends were 1 base for V and 2 bases for J; bases not matched to a gene: 5. The CDR3 consists of 15 residues. CDR3 region: CASSQAAGLTYEQYF. The CDR3 nucleotides are TGTGCCAGCAGCCAAGCAGCGGGATTAACCTACGAGCAGTACTTC.

The V gene is TRBV13, the J gene TRBJ2-5; 13 bases match TRBD2. J lost 2 bases, V lost 3 bases, and 6 bases had no gene match. Germline-derived CDR1 and CDR2 are PRHDT and FYEKMQ (reference sequence). The CDR3 covers 17 residues. CDR3 residues: CASSFLGLAGSQETQYF. The CDR3 nucleotides are TGTGCCAGCAGCTTCCTGGGACTAGCGGGGAGTCAAGAGACCCAGTACTTC.

Sample share makes this clone medium-sized. The V gene is TRBV13, the J gene TRBJ2-7; 10 bases map to TRBD2. The CDR3 is 16 residues long. Germline CDR1 reads PRHDT; CDR2 reads FYEKMQ (reference sequence). V lost 7 bases, J lost 4 bases, and 13 bases stayed unmatched. CDR3: CASTHRLAGVEYEQYF. DNA for the CDR3: TGTGCCAGCACCCATAGGCTAGCGGGAGTAGAGTACGAGCAGTACTTC.

This clone was counted a few times. The J gene is TRBJ2-1, the V gene TRBV11-2; D ambiguous. V lost 1 base to trimming and J lost 7 bases, with 5 bases between them. Germline V gene sequence: CDR1 SGHAT, CDR2 FQNNGV. The CDR3 is made up of 12 amino acids. In DNA form, the CDR3 reads TGTGCCAGCAGCTTAGCCGGGAATGAGCAGTTCTTC. Amino acids: CASSLAGNEQFF.

The rearrangement links TRBV5-5 to TRBJ2-7; D call uncertain. V gave up 0 bases and J gave up 6 bases, with 7 bases separating them. Germline CDR1 SGHKS, CDR2 YYEKEE (reference sequence). The CDR3 covers 12 residues. The CDR3 loop reads CASSLGVSEQYF. In nucleotides, the CDR3 is TGTGCCAGCAGCTTGGGGGTGAGCGAGCAGTACTTC. Full variable domain (outside the CDR3, taken from reference TRBV5-5 and TRBJ2-7): DAGVTQSPTHLIKTRGQQVTLRCSPISGHKSVSWYQQVLGQGPQFIFQYYEKEERGRGNFPDRFSARQFPNYSSELNVNALLLGDSALYLCASSLGVSEQYFGPGTRLTVT.